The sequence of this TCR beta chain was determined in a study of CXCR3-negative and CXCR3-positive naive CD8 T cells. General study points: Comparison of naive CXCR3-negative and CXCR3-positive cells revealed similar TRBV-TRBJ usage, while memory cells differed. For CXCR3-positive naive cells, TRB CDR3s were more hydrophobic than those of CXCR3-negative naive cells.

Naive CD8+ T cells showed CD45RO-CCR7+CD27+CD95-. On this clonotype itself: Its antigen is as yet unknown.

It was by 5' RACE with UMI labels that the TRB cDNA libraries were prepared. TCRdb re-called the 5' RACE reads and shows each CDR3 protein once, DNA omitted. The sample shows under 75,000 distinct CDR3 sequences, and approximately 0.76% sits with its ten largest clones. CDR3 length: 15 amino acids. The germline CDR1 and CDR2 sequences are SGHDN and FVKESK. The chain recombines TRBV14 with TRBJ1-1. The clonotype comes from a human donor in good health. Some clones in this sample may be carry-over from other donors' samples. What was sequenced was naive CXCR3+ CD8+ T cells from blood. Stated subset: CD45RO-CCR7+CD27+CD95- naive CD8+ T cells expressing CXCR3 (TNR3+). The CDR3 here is CASSQELDTHTEAFF.